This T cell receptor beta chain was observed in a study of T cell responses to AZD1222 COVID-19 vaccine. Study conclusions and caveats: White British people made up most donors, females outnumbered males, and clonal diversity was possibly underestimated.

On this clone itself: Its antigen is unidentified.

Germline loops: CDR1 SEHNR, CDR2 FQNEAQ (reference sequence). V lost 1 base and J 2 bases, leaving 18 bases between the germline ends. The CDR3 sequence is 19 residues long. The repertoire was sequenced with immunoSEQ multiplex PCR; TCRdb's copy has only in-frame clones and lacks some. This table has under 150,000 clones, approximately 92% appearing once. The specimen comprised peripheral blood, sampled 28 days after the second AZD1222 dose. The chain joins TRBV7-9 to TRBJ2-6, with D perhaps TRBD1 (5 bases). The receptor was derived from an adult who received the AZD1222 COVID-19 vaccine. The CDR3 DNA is TGTGCCAGCAGCTTAGTTTGGGGCAGGGCCGAGACTGGGGCCAACGTCCTGACTTTC. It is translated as CASSLVWGRAETGANVLTF.